Following are 9 T cell receptor beta chains from one sample sequenced in a study of blood T cell repertoires in COVID-19. Some clones are missing from TCRdb's copy, which holds only in-frame ones; the method was immunoSEQ multiplex PCR. Here the sample spans a few hundred thousand clones, about 88% being singletons. The sequenced sample was peripheral blood. These receptors were taken from a woman aged 55-70 years with COVID-19, enrolled during active disease.

The rearrangement links TRBV2 to TRBJ2-7, with a possible D match to TRBD2 (5 bases). The CDR3 covers 14 residues. V lost 6 bases, J lost 4 bases, and 16 bases lay in between. Per germline, CDR1 SNHLY and CDR2 FYNNEI. The CDR3 sequence is CASSRTPQGYEQYF. CDR3 DNA: TGTGCCAGCAGCCGGACTCCTCAAGGGTACGAGCAGTACTTC.

The chain combines TRBV20-1 with TRBJ1-1, with D perhaps TRBD1 (6 bases). The CDR3 spans 12 residues. The V gene's germline CDR1 is DFQATT and CDR2 SNEGSKA (reference sequence). Trimming pared 3 bases from V and 7 bases from J, leaving 12 bases between. CDR3 DNA sequence: TGCAGTGCTAGTATAGTAGGGGGTGAAGCTTTCTTT. Translation gives CSASIVGGEAFF.

The chain joins TRBV5-1 to TRBJ1-1; 8 bases are a match to TRBD1. Per the germline V gene, CDR1 is SGHRS and CDR2 is YFSETQ. The V and J ends lost 3 bases and 4 bases, in that order; junction bases with no gene match: 8. This CDR3 has 15 amino acids. CDR3 residues: CASSSGQGASTEAFF. The CDR3 DNA follows: TGCGCCAGCAGCTCAGGCCAGGGGGCGAGCACTGAAGCTTTCTTT.

The rearrangement links TRBV29-1 to TRBJ2-1, with TRBD2 matching over 13 bases. Germline CDR1 and CDR2: SQVTM and ANQGSEA. V shed 3 bases and J 10 bases; nucleotides not matched to a gene: 3. CDR3 length equals 13 residues. CDR3 protein: CSVDPLAGGEQFF. The CDR3 DNA reads as TGCAGCGTTGATCCACTAGCGGGAGGGGAGCAGTTCTTC.

The rearrangement joins TRBV3-1 (or the pseudogene TRBV3-2) to TRBJ2-4; no firm D call. This CDR3 region has 16 residues. The germline V and J ends were trimmed by 1 base and 2 bases, with 12 bases remaining between them. Germline V gives CDR1 LGHDT, CDR2 YNNKEL (reference sequence). CDR3 nucleotides: TGTGCCAGCAGCCAAGGGCTAGTTCTGACCAAAAACATTCAGTACTTC. This encodes CASSQGLVLTKNIQYF.

This chain connects TRBV6-5 to TRBJ2-5; D is perhaps TRBD2 (5 bases). V lost 7 bases, J lost 2 bases, and 14 bases lay in between. This CDR3 region has 14 residues. CDR1 is MNHEY and CDR2 is SVGAGI in the germline V gene. CDR3 DNA sequence: TGTGCCAGCACCAACTACGGGAATCAAGAGACCCAGTACTTC. The encoded protein is CASTNYGNQETQYF.

This clone was detected a few times. CDR3 sequence (DNA): TGTGCCTGGAGTTTGAGCTCTGGAAACACCATATATTTT. This codes for CAWSLSSGNTIYF. The rearrangement uses TRBV30 and TRBJ1-3; D not resolved. Germline V gives CDR1 GTSNPN, CDR2 SVGIG (reference sequence). CDR3 size: 13 residues. V dropped 2 bases and J dropped 0 bases, with 5 bases sitting between them.

In the case of this clone: The same CDR3 also results from other DNA sequences found in this sample. The chain has TRBV5-1 and TRBJ1-1, with D maybe TRBD1 (5 bases). The CDR3 has 14 amino acids. CDR1 SGHRS and CDR2 YFSETQ come from the germline V gene. Trimming removed 0 bases at V and 0 bases at J, with 6 bases between. The CDR3 spells CASSLDRLNTEAFF. In DNA form, the CDR3 reads TGCGCCAGCAGCTTGGACAGGCTGAACACTGAAGCTTTCTTT.

Notes on this clone: The sample holds other DNA sequences that translate to the same CDR3. The chain has TRBV29-1 and TRBJ1-2; 7 bases are shared with TRBD1. Germline lookup yields CDR1 SQVTM and CDR2 ANQGSEA. The CDR3 spans 11 residues. With V trimmed by 7 bases and J by 3 bases, 2 bases remained unmatched. Written as DNA, the CDR3 is TGCAGCGCAGGGGGGGACTATGGCTACACCTTC. Protein: CSAGGDYGYTF.